This record concerns one T cell receptor beta chain sequence. Its antigen is unidentified. The data belong to a study of early T cells in non-severe SARS-CoV-2 infection. Study context: Sequencing of unsorted whole blood was done on bulk RNA, leaving chains unpaired.

After removal of 5 bases from V and 6 bases from J, the junction contained 2 bases not matched to a gene. Per the germline V gene, CDR1 is SQVTM and CDR2 is ANQGSEA. The CDR3 consists of 12 residues. Individual cDNA molecules received unique molecular identifiers during library preparation. TCRdb fed the 5' RACE reads into MiXCR, producing one record per CDR3 protein. The data show about 50,000 distinct CDR3 sequences, with 9.4% seen just once and approximately 5.7% held by the top ten. Study-wide results and limits: In VDJdb matching, anti-spike CD8 responses were favored while private and CD4 specificities went missing.

The chain is built from TRBV29-1 and TRBJ1-4; 8 bases match TRBD1. Source: whole blood, taken at baseline. The receptor was derived from an adult who was a healthcare worker with PCR-confirmed SARS-CoV-2 infection or an uninfected control (not recorded which). The CDR3 DNA is TGCAGCGTTCTACAGGGGGATGAAAAACTGTTTTTT. As protein: CSVLQGDEKLFF.